This section outlines one T cell receptor beta chain sequence together with its context. This specimen comes from a study of resident and recirculating memory T cells in vitiligo. Using immunoSEQ multiplex PCR, the repertoire was profiled, and TCRdb retains in-frame clones only, with some absent. The table lists 72,000 or so clones, just over 90% of them singletons. The CDR3 is 14 residues long. From germline, CDR1 is MNHNS and CDR2 SASEGT. The V gene lost 3 bases and the J gene lost 0 bases, with 9 bases spanning the gap. No vitiligo treatment was given during the prior three months. What was sequenced was blood. The V gene is TRBV6-1, the J gene TRBJ2-7; possibly TRBD2 for D (5 bases). The TCR comes from a male donor with vitiligo. The DNA for the CDR3 is TGTGCCAGCAGTGAGTTGGACTTCTCCTACGAGCAGTACTTC. It yields the protein CASSELDFSYEQYF.